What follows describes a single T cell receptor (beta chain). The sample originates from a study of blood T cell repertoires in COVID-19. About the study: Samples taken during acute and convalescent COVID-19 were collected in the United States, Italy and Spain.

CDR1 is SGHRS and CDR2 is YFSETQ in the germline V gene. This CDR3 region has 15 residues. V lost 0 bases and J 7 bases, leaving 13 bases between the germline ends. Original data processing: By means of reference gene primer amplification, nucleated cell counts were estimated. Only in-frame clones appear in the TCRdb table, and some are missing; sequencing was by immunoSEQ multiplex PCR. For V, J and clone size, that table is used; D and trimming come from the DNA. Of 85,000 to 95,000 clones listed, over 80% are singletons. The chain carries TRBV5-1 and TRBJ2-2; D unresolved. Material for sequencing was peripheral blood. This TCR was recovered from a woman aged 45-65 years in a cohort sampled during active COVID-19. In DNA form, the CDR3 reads TGCGCCAGCAGCTTGGAGCTAGTATCTCTCGGGGAGCTGTTTTTT. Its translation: CASSLELVSLGELFF.